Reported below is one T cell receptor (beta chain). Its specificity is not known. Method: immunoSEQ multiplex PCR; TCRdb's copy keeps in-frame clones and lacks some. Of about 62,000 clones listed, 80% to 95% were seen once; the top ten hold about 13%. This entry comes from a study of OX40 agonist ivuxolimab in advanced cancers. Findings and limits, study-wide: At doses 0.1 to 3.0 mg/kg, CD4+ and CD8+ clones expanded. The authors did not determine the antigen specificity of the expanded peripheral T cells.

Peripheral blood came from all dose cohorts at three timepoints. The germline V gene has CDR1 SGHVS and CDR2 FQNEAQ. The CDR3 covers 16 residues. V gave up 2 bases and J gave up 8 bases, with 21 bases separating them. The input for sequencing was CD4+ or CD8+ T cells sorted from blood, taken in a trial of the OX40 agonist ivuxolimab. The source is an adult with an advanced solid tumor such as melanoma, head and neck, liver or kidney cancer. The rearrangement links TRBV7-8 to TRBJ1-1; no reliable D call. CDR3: CASSLTAVERVNEAFF. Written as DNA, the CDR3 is TGTGCCAGCAGCTTAACCGCCGTCGAGAGGGTAAACGAAGCTTTCTTT.